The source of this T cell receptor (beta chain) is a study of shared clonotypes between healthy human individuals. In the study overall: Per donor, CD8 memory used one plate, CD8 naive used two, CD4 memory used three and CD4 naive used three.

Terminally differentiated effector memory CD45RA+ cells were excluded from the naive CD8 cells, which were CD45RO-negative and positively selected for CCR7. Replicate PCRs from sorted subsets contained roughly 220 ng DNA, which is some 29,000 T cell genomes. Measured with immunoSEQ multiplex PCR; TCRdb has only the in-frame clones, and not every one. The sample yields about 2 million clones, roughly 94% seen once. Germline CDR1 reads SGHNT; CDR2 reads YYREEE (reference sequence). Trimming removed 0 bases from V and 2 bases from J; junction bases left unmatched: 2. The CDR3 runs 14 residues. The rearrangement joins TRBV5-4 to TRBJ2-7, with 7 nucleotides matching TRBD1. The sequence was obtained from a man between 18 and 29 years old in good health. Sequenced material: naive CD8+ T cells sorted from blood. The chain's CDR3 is CASSLEGAPYEQYF. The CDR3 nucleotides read TGTGCCAGCAGCTTGGAGGGGGCCCCCTACGAGCAGTACTTC.